The 24 T cell receptor beta chains below all came from one sample that was sequenced in a study of blood T cell repertoires in COVID-19. TCRdb keeps only in-frame clones here, not all; method: immunoSEQ multiplex PCR. There are roughly 38,000 clones in the sample; approximately 81% occur only once, and 9% to 10% lies in the top ten. Sequencing input: peripheral blood. The receptors shown here come from a man aged 55 to 69 in a cohort sampled during active COVID-19.

The chain combines TRBV5-5 with TRBJ1-1; 10 bases align to TRBD1. Germline CDR1 is SGHKS and CDR2 is YYEKEE (reference sequence). This CDR3 comprises 16 residues. V trimming: 2 bases; J trimming: 5 bases; junction bases outside the gene matches: 9. CDR3 sequence: CASSFVRGQGTTEAFF. In nucleotides, the CDR3 is TGTGCCAGCAGCTTTGTTCGGGGACAGGGGACAACTGAAGCTTTCTTT. The variable domain in full, completed from reference TRBV5-5 and TRBJ1-1, reads DAGVTQSPTHLIKTRGQQVTLRCSPISGHKSVSWYQQVLGQGPQFIFQYYEKEERGRGNFPDRFSARQFPNYSSELNVNALLLGDSALYLCASSFVRGQGTTEAFFGQGTRLTVV.

The chain is built from TRBV5-4 and TRBJ2-7; TRBD2 matches at 7 bases. Germline trimming cut 0 bases from V and 7 bases from J; bases unmatched to any gene: 13. Germline CDR1 SGHNT, CDR2 YYREEE (reference sequence). The CDR3 spans 16 residues. CDR3 sequence: CASSLEAGVSVREQYF. The CDR3 bases are TGTGCCAGCAGCTTGGAGGCGGGAGTGAGTGTGCGAGAGCAGTACTTC.

V usage is TRBV5-4 and J usage is TRBJ2-7; D might be TRBD2 (6 bases). The V end was cut by 2 bases, the J end by 0 bases, with 9 bases between. The germline CDR1 and CDR2 sequences are SGHNT and YYREEE (reference sequence). The CDR3 is made up of 14 amino acids. CDR3 sequence (DNA): TGTGCCAGCAGCTTCCCCGGGAGCTCCTACGAGCAGTACTTC. Protein sequence: CASSFPGSSYEQYF.

The chain carries TRBV15 and TRBJ2-5; TRBD1 agrees at 7 bases. The V segment lost 8 bases and the J segment 2 bases; nucleotides outside the gene matches: 11. The germline CDR1 and CDR2 sequences are LNHNV and YYDKDF (reference sequence). The CDR3 spans 15 residues. CDR3 in amino acids: CATRDRLSDQETQYF. The CDR3 DNA follows: TGTGCCACCCGGGACAGACTCAGCGATCAAGAGACCCAGTACTTC.

The chain carries TRBV6-5 and TRBJ2-7; TRBD2 is a possible D gene (5 bases). Trimming removed 0 bases at V and 7 bases at J, with 10 bases between. In germline, CDR1 is MNHEY, CDR2 SVGAGI. The CDR3 length is 13 residues. The chain's CDR3 is CASSYSARGEQYF. DNA of the CDR3: TGTGCCAGCAGTTACTCTGCTCGGGGTGAGCAGTACTTC.

The chain is built from TRBV28 and TRBJ1-2; 9 positions match TRBD1. This CDR3 is built from 14 residues. V lost 1 base, J lost 6 bases, and 3 bases stayed unmatched. Germline CDR1 reads MDHEN; CDR2 reads SYDVKM. The CDR3 protein is CASSLFTGGDGYTF. CDR3 sequence (DNA): TGTGCCAGCAGTTTATTTACAGGGGGCGATGGCTACACCTTC.

V and J are TRBV30 and TRBJ1-6; the D gene is possibly TRBD1 (6 bases). This CDR3 has 15 amino acids. Trimming removed 2 bases from V and 7 bases from J, with 15 bases in between. The germline V gene encodes CDR1 GTSNPN and CDR2 SVGIG (reference sequence). As DNA, the CDR3 is TGTGCCTGGAGTAGTGGGCAGGGGAAAAATTCACCCCTCCACTTT. Its protein product is CAWSSGQGKNSPLHF. The full variable domain, its missing parts supplied by reference TRBV30 and TRBJ1-6, is SQTIHQWPATLVQPVGSPLSLECTVEGTSNPNLYWYRQAAGRGLQLLFYSVGIGQISSEVPQNLSASRPQDRQFILSSKKLLLSDSGFYLCAWSSGQGKNSPLHFGNGTRLTVT.

The V and J genes are TRBV29-1 and TRBJ2-7; D is ambiguous. V gave up 7 bases and J gave up 5 bases, with 18 bases separating them. The CDR3 is made up of 13 amino acids. Germline CDR1 reads SQVTM; CDR2 reads ANQGSEA. This CDR3 reads CSASYSPGNEQYF. CDR3 nucleotides: TGCAGCGCCTCTTATTCCCCGGGTAACGAGCAGTACTTC.

The genes are TRBV4-1 and TRBJ2-1; TRBD2 agrees at 9 bases. The CDR3 runs to 17 residues. V lost 0 bases, J lost 8 bases, and 11 bases stayed unmatched. Per the germline V gene, CDR1 is MGHRA and CDR2 is YSYEKL. DNA of the CDR3: TGCGCCAGCAGCCAAGATACCCACAGCGGGGGGATTTATGAGCAGTTCTTC. Encoded protein: CASSQDTHSGGIYEQFF.

V usage is TRBV11-3 and J usage is TRBJ2-1; the match to TRBD2 covers 14 bases. With V trimmed by 4 bases and J by 6 bases, 5 bases remained unmatched. CDR1 and CDR2 from the germline V gene are SGHNT and YENEEA. The CDR3 is 16 amino acids. The CDR3 nucleotides read TGTGCCAGCAGCTCCCGGACTAGCGGGGGGAGCAATGAGCAGTTCTTC. Residues: CASSSRTSGGSNEQFF.

The V gene is TRBV1, the J gene TRBJ1-1; the table's D call, TRBD1, has no DNA check behind it. TRBV1 is listed as a pseudogene. The CDR3 consists of 16 residues. The CDR3 DNA reads as TGCACCAGCAGCCCGATTGGGAGGACAGGGGTCACTGAAGCTTTCTTT. It specifies CTSSPIGRTGVTEAFF.

This chain uses TRBV10-3 with TRBJ1-5, with 9 positions matching TRBD1. Per germline, CDR1 ENHRY and CDR2 SYGVKD. The CDR3 runs 13 residues. V shed 11 bases, J shed 5 bases, and the junction held 7 bases outside the gene matches. CDR3 loop: CAARDREHQPQHF. CDR3 nucleotides: TGTGCCGCCCGGGACAGGGAGCATCAGCCCCAGCATTTT.

The J gene is TRBJ2-1, the V gene TRBV5-4; 9 nucleotides line up with TRBD1. Trimming at V came to 4 bases and at J to 2 bases, leaving 4 bases not matched to a gene. From germline, CDR1 is SGHNT and CDR2 YYREEE (reference sequence). The CDR3 has 15 residues. CDR3 protein: CASSPTGGTYNEQFF. In DNA form, the CDR3 reads TGTGCCAGCAGCCCGACAGGGGGGACCTACAATGAGCAGTTCTTC. The full variable domain, rest sourced from reference TRBV5-4 and TRBJ2-1, is ETGVTQSPTHLIKTRGQQVTLRCSSQSGHNTVSWYQQALGQGPQFIFQYYREEENGRGNFPPRFSGLQFPNYSSELNVNALELDDSALYLCASSPTGGTYNEQFFGPGTRLTVL.

The V call is TRBV5-4, the J call TRBJ2-3, with 7 bases identical to TRBD1. The germline V gene encodes CDR1 SGHNT and CDR2 YYREEE (reference sequence). The CDR3 totals 15 residues. Unmatched junction bases numbered 10, after V lost 4 bases and J lost 5 bases. This CDR3 reads CASSRQGLGGDTQYF. For the CDR3, the DNA is TGTGCCAGCAGCCGACAGGGATTAGGAGGAGATACGCAGTATTTT. The entire variable domain, with the rest obtained from reference TRBV5-4 and TRBJ2-3, is as follows: ETGVTQSPTHLIKTRGQQVTLRCSSQSGHNTVSWYQQALGQGPQFIFQYYREEENGRGNFPPRFSGLQFPNYSSELNVNALELDDSALYLCASSRQGLGGDTQYFGPGTRLTVL.

The chain is built from TRBV4-3 and TRBJ1-2, with D uncertain. Germline CDR1 LGHNA, CDR2 YSLEER. V lost 5 bases, J lost 3 bases, and 13 bases lay in between. CDR3 length equals 14 residues. In DNA, the CDR3 is TGCGCCAGCAGCTTGCAGGCGCGGGACTATGGCTACACCTTC. Its protein product is CASSLQARDYGYTF.

DNA for the CDR3: TGCGCCAGCAGCCTCGGCCAGGGTTTTTCACCCCTCCACTTT. Translation gives CASSLGQGFSPLHF. V and J are TRBV4-3 and TRBJ1-6, with D perhaps matching TRBD1 (5 bases). V lost 4 bases and J lost 9, with 13 bases in between. Per germline, CDR1 LGHNA and CDR2 YSLEER. This CDR3 has 14 amino acids.

A single count supports this clone. The chain employs TRBV28 and TRBJ2-7, with 8 positions matching TRBD1. This CDR3 is 12 amino acids long. The V segment lost 6 bases and the J segment 7 bases; nucleotides outside the gene matches: 5. Germline values: CDR1 MDHEN, CDR2 SYDVKM. The CDR3 loop reads CASSETGEEQYF. CDR3 bases: TGTGCCAGCAGCGAGACAGGGGAAGAGCAGTACTTC. Complete variable domain (other parts from reference TRBV28 and TRBJ2-7): DVKVTQSSRYLVKRTGEKVFLECVQDMDHENMFWYRQDPGLGLRLIYFSYDVKMKEKGDIPEGYSVSREKKERFSLILESASTNQTSMYLCASSETGEEQYFGPGTRLTVT.

The rearrangement uses TRBV14 and TRBJ2-7; 11 bases are shared with TRBD1. Germline assignment: CDR1 SGHDN and CDR2 FVKESK. V was pared by 4 bases and J by 1 base, with 6 bases of the junction left unmatched. This CDR3 spans 16 amino acids. CDR3 DNA sequence: TGTGCCAGCAGCCGGCGGGGACAGGGGGGATCCTACGAGCAGTACTTC. It specifies CASSRRGQGGSYEQYF.

The chain combines TRBV7-9 with TRBJ2-1, with 11 bases identical to TRBD2. This CDR3 contains 15 residues. Germline assignment: CDR1 SEHNR and CDR2 FQNEAQ (reference sequence). The ends lost 5 bases at V and 5 bases at J; junction bases unmatched: 5. The CDR3: CASSGTSGRNNEQFF. The CDR3 DNA is TGTGCCAGCAGCGGTACTAGCGGGAGAAACAATGAGCAGTTCTTC. Full variable domain (rest looked up from reference TRBV7-9 and TRBJ2-1): DTGVSQNPRHKITKRGQNVTFRCDPISEHNRLYWYRQTLGQGPEFLTYFQNEAQLEKSRLLSDRFSAERPKGSFSTLEIQRTEQGDSAMYLCASSGTSGRNNEQFFGPGTRLTVL.

In regard to this clone: The same CDR3 also results from other DNA sequences found in this sample. The CDR3 sequence: CASSGDRSWTYGYTF. CDR3 coding DNA: TGCGCCAGCAGTGGGGACAGGTCCTGGACGTATGGCTACACCTTC. This chain uses TRBV10-2 with TRBJ1-2, with 8 positions matching TRBD1. CDR1 is WSHSY and CDR2 is SAAADI in the germline V gene. The CDR3 runs 15 residues. Losses at the gene ends were 4 bases for V and 5 bases for J; bases not matched to a gene: 9.

The V call is TRBV7-9, the J call TRBJ2-7; 7 bases line up with TRBD1. CDR1 is SEHNR, CDR2 FQNEAQ, per germline (reference sequence). Unmatched junction bases numbered 14, after V lost 6 bases and J lost 3 bases. There are 16 residues in the CDR3. For the CDR3, the DNA is TGTGCCAGCAGGTCTCAACTGGGACAGCTGAGCTACGAGCAGTACTTC. The encoded protein is CASRSQLGQLSYEQYF. Full variable domain (outside the CDR3, taken from reference TRBV7-9 and TRBJ2-7): DTGVSQNPRHKITKRGQNVTFRCDPISEHNRLYWYRQTLGQGPEFLTYFQNEAQLEKSRLLSDRFSAERPKGSFSTLEIQRTEQGDSAMYLCASRSQLGQLSYEQYFGPGTRLTVT.

The rearrangement uses TRBV7-9 and TRBJ2-2; D might be TRBD2 (6 bases). Germline lookup yields CDR1 SEHNR and CDR2 FQNEAQ (reference sequence). The CDR3 consists of 13 residues. The ends were cut back, 5 bases at V and 6 bases at J, with 10 bases in the middle. The CDR3 coding sequence is TGTGCCAGCAGCCCATCGGGGGCCGGGGAGCTGTTTTTT. This translates into CASSPSGAGELFF. Drawing the rest from reference TRBV7-9 and TRBJ2-2, the complete variable domain is DTGVSQNPRHKITKRGQNVTFRCDPISEHNRLYWYRQTLGQGPEFLTYFQNEAQLEKSRLLSDRFSAERPKGSFSTLEIQRTEQGDSAMYLCASSPSGAGELFFGEGSRLTVL.

This chain uses TRBV5-4 with TRBJ1-2, with TRBD1 identical over 12 bases. V dropped 5 bases and J dropped 7; count of bases not matched to a gene: 3. Per the germline V gene, CDR1 is SGHNT and CDR2 is YYREEE (reference sequence). CDR3 length equals 13 residues. The CDR3 reads CASRGQGASGYTF. The CDR3 DNA reads TGTGCCAGCAGGGGACAGGGGGCGAGTGGCTACACCTTC. The full variable domain, rest sourced from reference TRBV5-4 and TRBJ1-2, is ETGVTQSPTHLIKTRGQQVTLRCSSQSGHNTVSWYQQALGQGPQFIFQYYREEENGRGNFPPRFSGLQFPNYSSELNVNALELDDSALYLCASRGQGASGYTFGSGTRLTVV.

The sample holds one count of this clone. The chain is built from TRBV3-1 (or the pseudogene TRBV3-2) and TRBJ2-7, with 13 bases aligning to TRBD2. This CDR3 comprises 15 residues. The V gene's germline CDR1 is LGHDT and CDR2 YNNKEL (reference sequence). With V trimmed by 4 bases and J by 6 bases, 6 bases remained unmatched. The DNA of the CDR3 is TGTGCCAGCAGCCCCGGACTAGCGGGAGAACGCGAGCAGTACTTC. It is translated as CASSPGLAGEREQYF.